This TCR beta chain derives from a study of metastatic and nonmetastatic thyroid tumors (TCRdb year 2020). For context, the study as a whole: Repertoires were compared across peripheral blood and tumor or nodule tissue samples from malignant and benign thyroid patients. The research as a whole found: In both blood and tumor samples, TCR beta diversity was reported to be significantly higher in malignant tumors than in benign nodules.

A few counts support this clone. Its binding antigen is unknown. The sample holds no much larger clone one base away, and base qualities are not on file. No treatment had been received by any patient before thyroid surgery. Using T-cell receptor beta sequencing, the study looked back at clinical samples from patients collected from the early 2010s to the late 2010s. The library was generated by PCR. These reads were obtained on an Illumina HiSeq 4000. High-throughput sequencing was used to profile the TCR beta-chain CDR3 region of each patient. Concerning the study's data processing: The researchers built a classifier to tell apart papillary thyroid cancer patients with distant metastasis, based on CDR3 differences among clinicopathological groups. To measure repertoire diversity the researchers used the Shannon index, while the Morisita-Horn index served to gauge how similar the tumor and blood repertoires were. In-frame beta chains were kept once TCRdb had trimmed the public reads at Q25 with fastp and called clones with MiXCR. The V and J calls follow TCRdb's processing rather than the paper's. Counted in this sample were 35,000 or so clones; over 15% of them appeared once. The ten largest clones add up to 12% of the sample.

The source is a male donor with papillary thyroid cancer or a benign thyroid nodule (not recorded which). Some clones in this sample may be carry-over from other donors' samples. Sequencing used blood.

The CDR3 region reads CSARDRERHEQYF. The DNA sequence is TGCAGCGCCCGGGACAGGGAACGCCACGAGCAGTACTTC. The receptor chain draws on TRBV29-1 and TRBJ2-7; 9 of the junction bases match TRBD1. For CDR1 and CDR2, the germline V gene lists SQVTM and ANQGSEA. V is cut back by 7 bases and J by 5 bases, with 9 bases in the junction unmatched. The CDR3, cysteine through phenylalanine, is 13 amino acids long. Only the CDR3 portion is preserved as DNA: 39 bases, with reading frame beginning at the first base.